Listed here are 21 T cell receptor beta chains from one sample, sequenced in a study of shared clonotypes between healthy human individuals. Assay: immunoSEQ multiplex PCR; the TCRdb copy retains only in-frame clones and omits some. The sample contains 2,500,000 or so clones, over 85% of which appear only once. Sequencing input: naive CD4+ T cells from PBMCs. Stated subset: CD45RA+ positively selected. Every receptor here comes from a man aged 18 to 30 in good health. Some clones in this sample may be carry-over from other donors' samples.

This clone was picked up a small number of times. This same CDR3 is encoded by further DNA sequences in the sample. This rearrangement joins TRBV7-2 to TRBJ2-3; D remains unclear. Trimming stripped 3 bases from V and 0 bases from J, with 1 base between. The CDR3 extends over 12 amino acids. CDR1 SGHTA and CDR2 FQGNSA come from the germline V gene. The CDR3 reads CASSFSTDTQYF. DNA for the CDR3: TGTGCCAGCAGCTTTAGCACAGATACGCAGTATTTT.

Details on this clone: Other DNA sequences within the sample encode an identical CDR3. The CDR3 reads CASSLGGSNQPQHF. CDR3 in DNA: TGCGCCAGCAGCTTGGGCGGTAGCAATCAGCCCCAGCATTTT. The gene calls are TRBV5-1 and TRBJ1-5; no reliable D call. The germline V gene has CDR1 SGHRS and CDR2 YFSETQ. The germline V and J ends were trimmed by 0 bases and 0 bases, with 4 bases remaining between them. This CDR3 contains 14 residues.

CDR3: CASSVGTAGELFF. The CDR3 DNA sequence: TGTGCCAGCAGCGTCGGGACCGCCGGGGAGCTGTTTTTT. This chain uses TRBV7-9 with TRBJ2-2; D assignment may be TRBD1 or TRBD2 (5 bases each). The germline V gene encodes CDR1 SEHNR and CDR2 FQNEAQ (reference sequence). Trimming took 5 bases from V and 6 from J, leaving 10 bases between them. The CDR3 has 13 amino acids.

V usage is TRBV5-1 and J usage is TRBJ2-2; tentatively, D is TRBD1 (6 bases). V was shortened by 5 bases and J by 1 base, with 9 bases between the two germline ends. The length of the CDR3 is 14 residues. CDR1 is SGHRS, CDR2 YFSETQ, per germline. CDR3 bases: TGCGCCAGCAGACAGGGCCTGAACACCGGGGAGCTGTTTTTT. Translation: CASRQGLNTGELFF.

The DNA of the CDR3 is TGTGCCAGCAGCTTAGGGACCGCGGGCAATGAGCAGTTCTTC. Translated: CASSLGTAGNEQFF. The chain has TRBV7-9 and TRBJ2-1; perhaps TRBD2 as D (5 bases). The CDR3 contains 14 residues. V lost 1 base, J lost 6 bases, and 10 bases lay in between. Germline V gives CDR1 SEHNR, CDR2 FQNEAQ (reference sequence).

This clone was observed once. The CDR3 loop reads CASSNSQGARTEAFF. The CDR3 DNA reads TGCGCCAGCAGCAACTCACAGGGGGCAAGGACTGAAGCTTTCTTT. This chain links TRBV5-1 with TRBJ1-1, with TRBD1 identical over 9 bases. Germline loops: CDR1 SGHRS, CDR2 YFSETQ. V shed 4 bases, J shed 5 bases, and the junction held 9 bases outside the gene matches. The CDR3 is made up of 15 amino acids. The whole variable domain, filled in from reference TRBV5-1 and TRBJ1-1, reads KAGVTQTPRYLIKTRGQQVTLSCSPISGHRSVSWYQQTPGQGLQFLFEYFSETQRNKGNFPGRFSGRQFSNSRSEMNVSTLELGDSALYLCASSNSQGARTEAFFGQGTRLTVV.

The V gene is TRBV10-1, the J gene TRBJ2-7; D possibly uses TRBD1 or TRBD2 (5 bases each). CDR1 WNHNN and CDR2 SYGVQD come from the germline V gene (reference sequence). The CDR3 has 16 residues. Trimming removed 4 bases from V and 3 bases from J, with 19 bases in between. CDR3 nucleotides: TGCGCCAGCAGTGGCCTAATTATGGGGGATCTCTACGAGCAGTACTTC. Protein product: CASSGLIMGDLYEQYF.

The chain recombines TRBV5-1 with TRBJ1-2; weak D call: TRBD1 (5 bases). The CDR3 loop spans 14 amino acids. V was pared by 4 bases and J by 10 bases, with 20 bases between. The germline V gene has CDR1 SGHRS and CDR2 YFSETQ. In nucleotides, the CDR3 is TGCGCCAGCAGCCCAATCAGACAGCGGTCGGTCTACACCTTC. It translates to CASSPIRQRSVYTF.

CDR3 nucleotide sequence: TGTGCCAGCAGTGAATACCAGTCGTACACTGAAGCTTTCTTT. Translating gives CASSEYQSYTEAFF. V and J are TRBV25-1 and TRBJ1-1; D is unresolved. Deletions cut 0 bases from V and 3 bases from J, with 8 bases between. CDR3 size: 14 residues. The V gene's germline CDR1 is MGHDK and CDR2 SYGVNS.

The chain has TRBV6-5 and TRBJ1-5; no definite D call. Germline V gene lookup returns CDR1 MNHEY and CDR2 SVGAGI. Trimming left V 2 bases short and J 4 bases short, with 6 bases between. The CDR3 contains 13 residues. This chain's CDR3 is CASSYLMNQPQHF. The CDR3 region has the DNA TGTGCCAGCAGTTACCTTATGAATCAGCCCCAGCATTTT.

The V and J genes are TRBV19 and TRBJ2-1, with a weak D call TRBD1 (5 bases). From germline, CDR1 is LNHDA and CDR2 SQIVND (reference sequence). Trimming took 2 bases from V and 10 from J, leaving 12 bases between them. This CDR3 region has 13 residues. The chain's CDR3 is CASSIQGAREQFF. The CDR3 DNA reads TGTGCCAGTAGTATACAGGGCGCGAGGGAGCAGTTCTTC.

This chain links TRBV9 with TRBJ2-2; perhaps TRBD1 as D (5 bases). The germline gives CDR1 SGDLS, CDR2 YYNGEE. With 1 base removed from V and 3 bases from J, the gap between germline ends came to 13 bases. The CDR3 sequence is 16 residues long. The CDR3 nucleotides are TGTGCCAGCAGCGTAAGGGCAGGGTCGGACACCGGGGAGCTGTTTTTT. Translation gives CASSVRAGSDTGELFF.

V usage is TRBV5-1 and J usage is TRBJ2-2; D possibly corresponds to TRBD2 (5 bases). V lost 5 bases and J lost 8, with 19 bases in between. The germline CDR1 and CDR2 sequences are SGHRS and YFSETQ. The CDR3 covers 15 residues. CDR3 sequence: CASSRGYHELGELFF. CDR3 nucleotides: TGCGCCAGCAGTCGAGGGTACCACGAGTTAGGGGAGCTGTTTTTT. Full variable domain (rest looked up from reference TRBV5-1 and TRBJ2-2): KAGVTQTPRYLIKTRGQQVTLSCSPISGHRSVSWYQQTPGQGLQFLFEYFSETQRNKGNFPGRFSGRQFSNSRSEMNVSTLELGDSALYLCASSRGYHELGELFFGEGSRLTVL.

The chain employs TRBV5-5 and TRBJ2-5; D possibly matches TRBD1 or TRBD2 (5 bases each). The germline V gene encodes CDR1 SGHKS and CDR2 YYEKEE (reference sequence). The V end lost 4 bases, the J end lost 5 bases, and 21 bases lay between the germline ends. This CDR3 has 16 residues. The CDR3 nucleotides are TGTGCCAGCAGCCGTACTGGGGCGGGTTGGGCCGAGACCCAGTACTTC. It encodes CASSRTGAGWAETQYF. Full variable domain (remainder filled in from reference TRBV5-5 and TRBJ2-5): DAGVTQSPTHLIKTRGQQVTLRCSPISGHKSVSWYQQVLGQGPQFIFQYYEKEERGRGNFPDRFSARQFPNYSSELNVNALLLGDSALYLCASSRTGAGWAETQYFGPGTRLLVL.

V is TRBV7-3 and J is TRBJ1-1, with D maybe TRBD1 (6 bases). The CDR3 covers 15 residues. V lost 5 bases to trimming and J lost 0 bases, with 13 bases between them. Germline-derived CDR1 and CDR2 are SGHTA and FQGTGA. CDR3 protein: CASSLRQEMNTEAFF. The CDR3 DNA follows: TGTGCCAGCAGCCTCCGACAGGAAATGAACACTGAAGCTTTCTTT.

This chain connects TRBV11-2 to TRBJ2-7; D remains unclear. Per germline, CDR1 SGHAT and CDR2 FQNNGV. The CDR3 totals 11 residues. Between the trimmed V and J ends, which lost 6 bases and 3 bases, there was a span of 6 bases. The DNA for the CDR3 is TGTGCCAGCAGTTGGGACTACGAGCAGTACTTC. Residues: CASSWDYEQYF.

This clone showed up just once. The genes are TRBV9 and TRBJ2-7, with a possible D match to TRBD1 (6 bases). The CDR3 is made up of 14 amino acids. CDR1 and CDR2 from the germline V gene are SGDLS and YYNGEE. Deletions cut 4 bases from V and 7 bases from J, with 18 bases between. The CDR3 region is CASSLAPGAMEQYF. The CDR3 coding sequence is TGTGCCAGCAGCCTTGCCCCAGGGGCAATGGAGCAGTACTTC.

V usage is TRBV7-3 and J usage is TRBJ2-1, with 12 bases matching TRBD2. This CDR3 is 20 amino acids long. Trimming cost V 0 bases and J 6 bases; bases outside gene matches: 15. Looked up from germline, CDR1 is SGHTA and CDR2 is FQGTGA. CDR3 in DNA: TGTGCCAGCAGCTTAACCCGAGGGGCTAGCGGGAGGGCCGCGAGCAATGAGCAGTTCTTC. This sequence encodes CASSLTRGASGRAASNEQFF.

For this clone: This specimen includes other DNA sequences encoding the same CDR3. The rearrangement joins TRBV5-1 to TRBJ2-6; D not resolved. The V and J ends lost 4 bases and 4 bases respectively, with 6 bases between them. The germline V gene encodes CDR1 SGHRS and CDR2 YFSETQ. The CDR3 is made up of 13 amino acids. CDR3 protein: CASSPQGANVLTF. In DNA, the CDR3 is TGCGCCAGCAGCCCACAGGGGGCCAACGTCCTGACTTTC.

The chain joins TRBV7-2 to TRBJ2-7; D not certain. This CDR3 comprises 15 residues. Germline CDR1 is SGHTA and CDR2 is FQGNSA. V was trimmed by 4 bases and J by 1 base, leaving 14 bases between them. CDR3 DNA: TGTGCCAGCAGCTCCCTCCAGGTCCCGTCCTACGAGCAGTACTTC. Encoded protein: CASSSLQVPSYEQYF.

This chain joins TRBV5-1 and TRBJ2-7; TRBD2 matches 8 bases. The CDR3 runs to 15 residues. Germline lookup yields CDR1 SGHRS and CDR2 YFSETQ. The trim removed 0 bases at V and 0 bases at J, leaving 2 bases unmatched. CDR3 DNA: TGCGCCAGCAGCTTGGATACTAGCGGCTCCTACGAGCAGTACTTC. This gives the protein CASSLDTSGSYEQYF.